This is a list of T cell receptor beta chains from one sample in a study of CD8 T cells in Susac syndrome. TCRdb passed the immunoSEQ multiplex PCR reads through MiXCR, listing each CDR3 protein once. The sample holds 100,000 or so distinct CDR3 sequences, about 94% seen once. Material: CD4+ T cells from PBMCs. These receptors were collected from a human donor with Susac syndrome. Each CDR3 is given with its conserved first and last residue. A D gene is named only where the DNA matches it firmly. Clone size is shown for a subset of rows, as once, few, many or a class of expanded clone.

D: NA
V: TRBV29-1
size: NA
J: TRBJ1-2
DNA: TGCTCCCTTGGGGCGAACTATGGCTACACCTTC
CDR3: CSLGANYGYTF

D: NA
V: TRBV2
size: NA
J: TRBJ1-6
DNA: TGTGCCAGCAGTGAATCTCCCCCCGGGCCCCTCCACTTT
CDR3: CASSESPPGPLHF

D: NA
V: TRBV29-1
size: once
J: TRBJ1-1
DNA: TGCAGCGTTGCTTGGGGGTATGCCACTGAAGCTTTCTTT
CDR3: CSVAWGYATEAFF

D: NA
V: TRBV2
size: NA
J: TRBJ1-5
DNA: TGTGCCAGCAGTAGGTTTGGCGGGCAGCCCCAGCATTTT
CDR3: CASSRFGGQPQHF

D: NA
V: TRBV4-1
size: NA
J: TRBJ2-1
DNA: TGCGCCAGCAGGTACCTCGTGCAGGTGCCCTACAATGAGCAGTTCTTC
CDR3: CASRYLVQVPYNEQFF

D: NA
V: TRBV3-1
size: NA
J: TRBJ2-5
DNA: TGTGCCAGCAGCCTTGGACAGGCCGGGGGGACCCAGTACTTC
CDR3: CASSLGQAGGTQYF

D: TRBD1
V: TRBV20-1
size: NA
J: TRBJ2-5
DNA: TGCAGTGCTGGGCGACAGGGTGTCCGGGAGACCCAGTACTTC
CDR3: CSAGRQGVRETQYF

D: NA
V: TRBV6-5
size: NA
J: TRBJ2-6
DNA: TGTGCCAGCAGCTCTCGGGCCAACGTCCTGACTTTC
CDR3: CASSSRANVLTF

D: NA
V: TRBV29-1
size: NA
J: TRBJ2-7
DNA: TGCAGCGTTGTTCACCTGGGGGGTGAGCAGTACTTC
CDR3: CSVVHLGGEQYF

D: TRBD1
V: TRBV30
size: NA
J: TRBJ2-1
DNA: TGTGCCTGGAAAGACAGGGTGGCTTACAATGAGCAGTTCTTC
CDR3: CAWKDRVAYNEQFF

D: TRBD1
V: TRBV25-1
size: NA
J: TRBJ2-3
DNA: TGTGCCAGCAGCGCGACAGGGGCGATCACAGATACGCAGTATTTT
CDR3: CASSATGAITDTQYF

D: TRBD2
V: TRBV15
size: NA
J: TRBJ2-3
DNA: TGTGCCACCAGCAGATCAGTGTCGGGACTAGCGGCAGATACGCAGTATTTT
CDR3: CATSRSVSGLAADTQYF

D: NA
V: TRBV29-1
size: NA
J: TRBJ2-5
DNA: TGCAGCGTTGAAGCAGGTTATGAGACCCAGTACTTC
CDR3: CSVEAGYETQYF

D: TRBD1
V: TRBV19
size: NA
J: TRBJ2-7
DNA: TGTGCCAGTAGTCCCGGGACAGGGGCGCGCGAGCAGTACTTC
CDR3: CASSPGTGAREQYF

D: NA
V: TRBV29-1
size: NA
J: TRBJ2-6
DNA: TGCAGCGTTGAAGATCCCAGCAGGGATGGGGCCAACGTCCTGACTTTC
CDR3: CSVEDPSRDGANVLTF

D: TRBD1
V: TRBV9
size: NA
J: TRBJ2-5
DNA: TGTGCCAGCAGCGTAGAGACAGGGGGGCAAGAGACCCAGTACTTC
CDR3: CASSVETGGQETQYF

D: NA
V: TRBV5-6
size: NA
J: TRBJ1-3
DNA: TGTGCCAGCAGCTTCGGCGGGGTCCGCTCTGGAAACACCATATATTTT
CDR3: CASSFGGVRSGNTIYF

D: NA
V: TRBV20-1
size: NA
J: TRBJ2-1
DNA: TGCAGTGCCCCTAATCGGGGGCAAAGTGAGCAGTTCTTC
CDR3: CSAPNRGQSEQFF

D: NA
V: TRBV9
size: NA
J: TRBJ1-2
DNA: TGTGCCAGCAGCGTAGGGCATCTTCTCGGCTACACCTTC
CDR3: CASSVGHLLGYTF

D: NA
V: TRBV4-1
size: NA
J: TRBJ2-7
DNA: TGCGCCAGCAGCCAAGATAGGGGAACCGAGCAGTACTTC
CDR3: CASSQDRGTEQYF

D: NA
V: TRBV11-1
size: NA
J: TRBJ2-4
DNA: TGTGCCAGCAGCTTGGACCTAAATAGCATTCAGTACTTC
CDR3: CASSLDLNSIQYF